The sequence of this T cell receptor (beta chain) was determined in a study of blood T cell repertoires in COVID-19. This CDR3 is built from 16 residues. With 1 base removed from V and 0 bases from J, the gap between germline ends came to 12 bases. Germline CDR1 is SGHKS and CDR2 is YYEKEE (reference sequence). This clone was seen only once. Using immunoSEQ multiplex PCR, the repertoire was profiled, and TCRdb retains in-frame clones only, with some absent. The repertoire holds some 16,000 clones, with about nine tenths as singletons. Source material: peripheral blood. The genes are TRBV5-5 and TRBJ2-3; the D gene is possibly TRBD2 (5 bases). This clonotype was obtained from a human donor with active COVID-19. The donor label of this sample is uncertain. CDR3: CASSLRAELSTDTQYF. As DNA, the CDR3 is TGTGCCAGCAGCTTGAGAGCGGAACTCAGCACAGATACGCAGTATTTT. Full variable domain (missing parts from reference TRBV5-5 and TRBJ2-3): DAGVTQSPTHLIKTRGQQVTLRCSPISGHKSVSWYQQVLGQGPQFIFQYYEKEERGRGNFPDRFSARQFPNYSSELNVNALLLGDSALYLCASSLRAELSTDTQYFGPGTRLTVL.